Included here is one T cell receptor (beta chain) sequence, with context. The data derive from a study of blood T cell repertoires in COVID-19. Germline V lookup: CDR1 SGHRS, CDR2 YFSETQ. There are 15 residues in the CDR3. V lost 4 bases, J lost 0 bases, and 12 bases lay in between. In the study's own analysis: Reference gene primers were amplified, and this amplification served to estimate nucleated cell counts. The assay was immunoSEQ multiplex PCR, and TCRdb's table has in-frame clones only and misses some. The V and J calls and clone size are taken from that table; D and trimming were inferred from the DNA. In the table there are about 230,000 clones, over 70% of which are singletons.

The sequence came from a woman older than 75 with acute or convalescent COVID-19. Sample: peripheral blood. The V and J genes are TRBV5-1 and TRBJ2-3, with a weak D call TRBD2 (5 bases). CDR3 DNA: TGCGCCAGCAGCCCTGTCGGGATGAGCACAGATACGCAGTATTTT. It encodes CASSPVGMSTDTQYF.